These T cell receptor beta chains were read from a single sample in a study of T cell responses to AZD1222 COVID-19 vaccine. Sequencing used immunoSEQ multiplex PCR; TCRdb keeps in-frame clones, though not all of them. The sample carries fewer than 150,000 clones, 88% recorded once. Sequencing used peripheral blood, obtained on day 0 of AZD1222 vaccination. These receptors came from an adult in good health. CDR3s include the opening cysteine and the closing phenylalanine or tryptophan. D genes are given only for firm matches. The size of a clone is reported for some rows only, either as once, few or many, or as a class for expanded clones.

clone size	D gene	J gene	V gene	CDR3 protein	CDR3 DNA
.	.	TRBJ1-1	TRBV30	CAFNLNTEAFF	TGTGCCTTCAACCTGAACACTGAAGCTTTCTTT
once	.	TRBJ2-1	TRBV7-8	CASSFGDTPNEQFF	TGTGCCAGCAGCTTCGGAGATACCCCCAATGAGCAGTTCTTC
.	.	TRBJ2-2	TRBV19	CASSMDGNTGELFF	TGTGCCAGTAGTATGGACGGGAACACCGGGGAGCTGTTTTTT
.	.	TRBJ2-1	TRBV12-2	CASRLVSNRDREYNEQFF	TGTGCAAGTCGCTTAGTTTCCAACCGGGACAGGGAATACAATGAGCAGTTCTTC
.	.	TRBJ2-1	TRBV12-3/TRBV12-4	CASRWNEQFF	TGTGCCAGCAGGTGGAATGAGCAGTTCTTC
.	.	TRBJ1-2	TRBV3-1/TRBV3-2	CASSQGAPGLNYGYTF	TGTGCCAGCAGCCAAGGGGCCCCGGGCCTTAACTATGGCTACACCTTC
.	TRBD2	TRBJ2-4	TRBV27	CASSLGVASGRELLYF	TGTGCCAGCAGTCTAGGGGTAGCTAGCGGGAGGGAGTTACTGTACTTC
.	.	TRBJ1-2	TRBV19	CASSASILGGYTF	TGTGCCAGTAGTGCCAGTATTTTGGGTGGCTACACCTTC
few	.	TRBJ2-1	TRBV7-8	CASSLGTGTYEQFF	TGTGCCAGCAGCTTAGGAACGGGGACCTATGAGCAGTTCTTC
.	.	TRBJ2-1	TRBV5-1	CASSSGSLGDNEQFF	TGCGCCAGCAGCTCGGGATCCCTTGGAGACAATGAGCAGTTCTTC
.	.	TRBJ1-5	TRBV10-3	CATAWLAGPRGPQHF	TGTGCCACCGCCTGGCTGGCCGGGCCCCGTGGGCCCCAGCATTTT
.	TRBD2	TRBJ2-1	TRBV19	CASSQHSGTSYNEQFF	TGTGCCAGTAGCCAGCATAGCGGGACCTCCTACAATGAGCAGTTCTTC
.	.	TRBJ1-5	TRBV19	CASSNSQTGNQPQHF	TGTGCCAGTAGTAACTCGCAGACGGGCAATCAGCCCCAGCATTTT
.	TRBD2	TRBJ2-1	TRBV11-3	CASSDEVASGYNEQFF	TGTGCCAGCAGCGACGAGGTAGCTAGCGGTTACAATGAGCAGTTCTTC
.	.	TRBJ2-3	TRBV28	CASSWGGRTDTQYF	TGTGCCAGCAGCTGGGGCGGGCGCACAGATACGCAGTATTTT
.	.	TRBJ2-4	TRBV5-1	CASSWDTHKNIQYF	TGCGCCAGCAGCTGGGACACCCACAAAAACATTCAGTACTTC
.	.	TRBJ2-7	TRBV4-3	CASSQGRQASYEQYF	TGCGCCAGCAGCCAAGGCCGACAGGCGTCCTACGAGCAGTACTTC
.	TRBD1	TRBJ1-5	TRBV28	CASKNRGGNQPQHF	TGTGCCAGCAAGAACAGGGGTGGCAATCAGCCCCAGCATTTT
.	.	TRBJ1-2	TRBV7-3	CASSLTSGPNYGYTF	TGTGCCAGCAGCTTAACTTCAGGGCCTAACTATGGCTACACCTTC
.	TRBD2	TRBJ2-2	TRBV7-8	CASTLQASGNTGELFF	TGTGCCAGCACCCTCCAGGCTAGCGGGAACACCGGGGAGCTGTTTTTT
.	TRBD2	TRBJ2-1	TRBV4-3	CASSQGGTRAYNEQFF	TGCGCCAGCAGCCAAGGTGGGACTAGGGCCTACAATGAGCAGTTCTTC
.	TRBD2	TRBJ2-1	TRBV5-1	CASSVTSGSYNEQFF	TGCGCCAGCAGCGTGACTAGCGGGAGCTACAATGAGCAGTTCTTC
.	TRBD2	TRBJ2-1	TRBV6-6	CASSPGTSWGEQFF	TGTGCCAGCAGTCCCGGGACTAGCTGGGGTGAGCAGTTCTTC
.	.	TRBJ1-5	TRBV7-2	CASSLERGLNQPQHF	TGTGCCAGCAGCTTAGAAAGGGGCCTCAATCAGCCCCAGCATTTT
.	TRBD1	TRBJ1-5	TRBV5-1	CASSPHQGGQPQHF	TGCGCCAGCAGCCCACATCAGGGGGGTCAGCCCCAGCATTTT
.	.	TRBJ1-5	TRBV5-1	CASSLGGLGGNQPQHF	TGCGCCAGCAGCTTAGGGGGGCTGGGCGGCAATCAGCCCCAGCATTTT
.	.	TRBJ2-2	TRBV5-4	CASSLGGYSTGELFF	TGTGCCAGCAGCTTGGGGGGGTATAGCACCGGGGAGCTGTTTTTT
.	.	TRBJ1-6	TRBV6-5	CASSYSSGSNSPLHF	TGTGCCAGCAGTTACTCCTCGGGGAGCAATTCACCCCTCCACTTT
.	.	TRBJ2-7	TRBV14	CASSQAVVYEQYF	TGTGCCAGCAGCCAAGCGGTAGTCTACGAGCAGTACTTC
.	.	TRBJ1-2	TRBV28	CASSLYSRGLDGYTF	TGTGCCAGCAGTTTATATTCGCGGGGTTTGGATGGCTACACCTTC
.	TRBD1	TRBJ2-1	TRBV2	CASSRRQGVENEQFF	TGTGCCAGCAGCAGACGACAGGGAGTAGAGAATGAGCAGTTCTTC